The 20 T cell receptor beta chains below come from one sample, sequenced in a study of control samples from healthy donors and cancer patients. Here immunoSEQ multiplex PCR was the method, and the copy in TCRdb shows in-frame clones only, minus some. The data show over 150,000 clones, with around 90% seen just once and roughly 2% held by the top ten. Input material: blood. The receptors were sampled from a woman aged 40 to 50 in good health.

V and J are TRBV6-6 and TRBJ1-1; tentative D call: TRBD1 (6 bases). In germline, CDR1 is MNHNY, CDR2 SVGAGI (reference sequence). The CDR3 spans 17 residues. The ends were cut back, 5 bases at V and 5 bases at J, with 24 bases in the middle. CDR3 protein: CASSPHLGIGGVTEAFF. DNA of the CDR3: TGTGCCAGCAGTCCCCATTTAGGTATAGGGGGTGTAACTGAAGCTTTCTTT.

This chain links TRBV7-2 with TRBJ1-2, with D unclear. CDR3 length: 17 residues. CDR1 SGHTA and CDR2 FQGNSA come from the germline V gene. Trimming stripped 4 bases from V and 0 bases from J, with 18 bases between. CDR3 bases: TGTGCCAGCAGCTCCTCCCCTCGAGCAACCACTAACTATGGCTACACCTTC. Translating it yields CASSSSPRATTNYGYTF.

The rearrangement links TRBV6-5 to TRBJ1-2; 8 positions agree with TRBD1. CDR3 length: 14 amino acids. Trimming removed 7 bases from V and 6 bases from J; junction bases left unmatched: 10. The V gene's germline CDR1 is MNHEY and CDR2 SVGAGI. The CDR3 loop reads CASIGGDRGHGYTF. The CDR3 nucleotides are TGTGCCAGCATCGGTGGCGACAGGGGTCATGGCTACACCTTC.

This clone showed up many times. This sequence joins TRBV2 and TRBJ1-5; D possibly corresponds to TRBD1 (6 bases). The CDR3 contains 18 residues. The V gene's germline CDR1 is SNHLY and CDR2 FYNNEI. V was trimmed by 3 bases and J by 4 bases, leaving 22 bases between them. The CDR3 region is CASSDVLSTGEVNQPQHF. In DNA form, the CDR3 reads TGTGCCAGCAGTGATGTTTTATCGACAGGAGAGGTTAATCAGCCCCAGCATTTT.

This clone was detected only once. CDR3 loop: CASSLTGLNEQYF. The CDR3, as DNA: TGCGCCAGCAGCTTGACGGGTTTGAACGAGCAGTACTTC. This chain links TRBV5-1 with TRBJ2-7; D is uncertain. Germline loops: CDR1 SGHRS, CDR2 YFSETQ. There are 13 residues in the CDR3. Trimming pared 1 base from V and 5 bases from J, leaving 10 bases between.

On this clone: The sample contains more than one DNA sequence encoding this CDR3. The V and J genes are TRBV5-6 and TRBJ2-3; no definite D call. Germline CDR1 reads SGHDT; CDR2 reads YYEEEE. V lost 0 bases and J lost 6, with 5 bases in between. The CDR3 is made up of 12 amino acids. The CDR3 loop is CASSLAPDTQYF. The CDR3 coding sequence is TGTGCCAGCAGCTTGGCTCCGGATACGCAGTATTTT.

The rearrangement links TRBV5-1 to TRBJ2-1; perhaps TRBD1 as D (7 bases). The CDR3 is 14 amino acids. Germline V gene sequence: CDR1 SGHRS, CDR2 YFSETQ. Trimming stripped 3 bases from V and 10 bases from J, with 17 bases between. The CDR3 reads CASSSLSGGGEQFF. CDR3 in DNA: TGCGCCAGCAGCTCCCTTAGTGGAGGGGGCGAGCAGTTCTTC. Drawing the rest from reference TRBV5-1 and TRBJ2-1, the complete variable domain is KAGVTQTPRYLIKTRGQQVTLSCSPISGHRSVSWYQQTPGQGLQFLFEYFSETQRNKGNFPGRFSGRQFSNSRSEMNVSTLELGDSALYLCASSSLSGGGEQFFGPGTRLTVL.

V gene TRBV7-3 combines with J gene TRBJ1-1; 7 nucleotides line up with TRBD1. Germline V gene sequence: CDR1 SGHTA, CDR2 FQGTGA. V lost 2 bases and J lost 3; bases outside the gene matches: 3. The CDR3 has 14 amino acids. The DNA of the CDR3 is TGTGCCAGCAGCTTAGAGGGACAGTACACTGAAGCTTTCTTT. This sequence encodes CASSLEGQYTEAFF.

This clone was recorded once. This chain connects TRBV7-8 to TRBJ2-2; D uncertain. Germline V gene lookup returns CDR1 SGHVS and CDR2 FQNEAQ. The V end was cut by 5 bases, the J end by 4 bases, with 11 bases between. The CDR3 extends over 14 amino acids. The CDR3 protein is CASSPWTGTGELFF. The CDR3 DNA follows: TGTGCCAGCAGCCCATGGACGGGCACCGGGGAGCTGTTTTTT.

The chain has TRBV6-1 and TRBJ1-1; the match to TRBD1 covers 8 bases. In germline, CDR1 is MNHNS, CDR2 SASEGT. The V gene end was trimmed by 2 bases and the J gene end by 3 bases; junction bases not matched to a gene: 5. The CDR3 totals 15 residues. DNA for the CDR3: TGTGCCAGCAGTGAACAGGGGGCGTGGGACACTGAAGCTTTCTTT. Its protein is CASSEQGAWDTEAFF.

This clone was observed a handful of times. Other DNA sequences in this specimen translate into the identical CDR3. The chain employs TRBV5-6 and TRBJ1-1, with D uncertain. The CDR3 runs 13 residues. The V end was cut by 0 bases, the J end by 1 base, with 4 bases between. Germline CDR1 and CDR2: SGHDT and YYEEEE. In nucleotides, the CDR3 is TGTGCCAGCAGCTTGGGTCCGAACACTGAAGCTTTCTTT. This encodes CASSLGPNTEAFF.

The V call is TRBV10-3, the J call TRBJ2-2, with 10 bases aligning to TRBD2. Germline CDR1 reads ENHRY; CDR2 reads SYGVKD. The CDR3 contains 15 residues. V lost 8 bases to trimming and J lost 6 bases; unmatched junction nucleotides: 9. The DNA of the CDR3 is TGTGCCATCGGGGAGGGACTAGCGTTGGCCGGGGAGCTGTTTTTT. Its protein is CAIGEGLALAGELFF.

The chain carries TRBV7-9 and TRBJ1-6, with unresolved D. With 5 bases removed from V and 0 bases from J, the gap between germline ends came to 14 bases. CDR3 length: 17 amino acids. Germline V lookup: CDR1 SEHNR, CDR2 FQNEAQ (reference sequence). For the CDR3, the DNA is TGTGCCAGCAGCCGCGGCACGCAAAGCTCCTATAATTCACCCCTCCACTTT. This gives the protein CASSRGTQSSYNSPLHF.

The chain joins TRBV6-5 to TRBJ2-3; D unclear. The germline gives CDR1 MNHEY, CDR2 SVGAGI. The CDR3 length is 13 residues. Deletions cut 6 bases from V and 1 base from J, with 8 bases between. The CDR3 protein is CASSDWRTDTQYF. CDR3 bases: TGTGCCAGCAGCGACTGGCGCACAGATACGCAGTATTTT.

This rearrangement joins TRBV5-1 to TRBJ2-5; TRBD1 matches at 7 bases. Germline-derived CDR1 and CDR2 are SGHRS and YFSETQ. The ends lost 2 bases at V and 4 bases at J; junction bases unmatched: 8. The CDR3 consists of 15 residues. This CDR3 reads CASSLEGGLLETQYF. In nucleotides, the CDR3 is TGCGCCAGCAGCTTAGAAGGGGGCTTATTAGAGACCCAGTACTTC.

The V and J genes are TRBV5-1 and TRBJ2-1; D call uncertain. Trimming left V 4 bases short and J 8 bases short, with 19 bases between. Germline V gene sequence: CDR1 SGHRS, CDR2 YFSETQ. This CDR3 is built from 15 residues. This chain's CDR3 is CASSIRTDPSHEQFF. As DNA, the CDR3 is TGCGCCAGCAGCATACGGACGGATCCGTCGCATGAGCAGTTCTTC.

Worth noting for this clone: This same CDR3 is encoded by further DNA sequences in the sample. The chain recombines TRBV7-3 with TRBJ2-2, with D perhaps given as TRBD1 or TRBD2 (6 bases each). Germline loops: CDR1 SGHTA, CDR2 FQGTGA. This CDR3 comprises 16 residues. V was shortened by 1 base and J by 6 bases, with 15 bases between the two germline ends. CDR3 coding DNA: TGTGCCAGCAGCTTAATGGGTCGGGGGCTCTCCGGGGAGCTGTTTTTT. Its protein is CASSLMGRGLSGELFF.

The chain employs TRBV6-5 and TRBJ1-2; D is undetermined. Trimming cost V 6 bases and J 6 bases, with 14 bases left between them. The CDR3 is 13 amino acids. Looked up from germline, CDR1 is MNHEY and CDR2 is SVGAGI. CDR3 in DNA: TGTGCCAGCAGACGCCCCGACGGCCATGGCTACACCTTC. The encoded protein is CASRRPDGHGYTF.

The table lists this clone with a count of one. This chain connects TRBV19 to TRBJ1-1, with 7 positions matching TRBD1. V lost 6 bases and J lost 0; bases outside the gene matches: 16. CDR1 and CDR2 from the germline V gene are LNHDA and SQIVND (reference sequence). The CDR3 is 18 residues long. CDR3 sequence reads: CASRRYHQGGSLNTEAFF. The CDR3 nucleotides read TGTGCCAGTAGGCGCTACCACCAGGGGGGCTCTTTGAACACTGAAGCTTTCTTT.

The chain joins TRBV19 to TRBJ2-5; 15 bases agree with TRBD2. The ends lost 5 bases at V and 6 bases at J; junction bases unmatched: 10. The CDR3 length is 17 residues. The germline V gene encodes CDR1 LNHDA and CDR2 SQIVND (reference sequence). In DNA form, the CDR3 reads TGTGCCAGTAGTGTCGGGACTAGCGGGGGGACCGGGAAGACCCAGTACTTC. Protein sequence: CASSVGTSGGTGKTQYF.